The 27 T cell receptor beta chains given below trace back to one sample, sequenced in a study of OX40 agonist ivuxolimab in advanced cancers. Measured with immunoSEQ multiplex PCR; TCRdb has only the in-frame clones, and not every one. The data show 55,000 to 80,000 clones, 80% to 90% seen once. Sequences were derived from CD4+ or CD8+ T cells sorted from blood, sampled in a trial of the OX40 agonist ivuxolimab. All receptors derive from an adult with an advanced solid tumor such as melanoma, head and neck, liver or kidney cancer.

The chain has TRBV19 and TRBJ2-1; D uncertain. In germline, CDR1 is LNHDA, CDR2 SQIVND (reference sequence). V was clipped by 2 bases and J by 6 bases, with 8 bases between them. CDR3 length: 13 amino acids. DNA for the CDR3: TGTGCCAGTAGTATAAGGCATCCCAATGAGCAGTTCTTC. Its translation: CASSIRHPNEQFF. Drawing the rest from reference TRBV19 and TRBJ2-1, the complete variable domain is DGGITQSPKYLFRKEGQNVTLSCEQNLNHDAMYWYRQDPGQGLRLIYYSQIVNDFQKGDIAEGYSVSREKKESFPLTVTSAQKNPTAFYLCASSIRHPNEQFFGPGTRLTVL.

The rearrangement uses TRBV5-1 and TRBJ2-2; 8 bases agree with TRBD1. CDR3 size: 15 residues. Per the germline V gene, CDR1 is SGHRS and CDR2 is YFSETQ. Germline trimming cut 1 base from V and 5 bases from J; bases unmatched to any gene: 4. For the CDR3, the DNA is TGCGCCAGCAGCTTGTTAACAGGGGGAACCGGGGAGCTGTTTTTT. Translating gives CASSLLTGGTGELFF.

The rearrangement uses TRBV29-1 and TRBJ2-2; no firm D call. The CDR3 runs to 13 residues. V was pared by 5 bases and J by 5 bases, with 12 bases between. Looked up from germline, CDR1 is SQVTM and CDR2 is ANQGSEA. This chain's CDR3 is CSVSSIGTGELFF. Written as DNA, the CDR3 is TGCAGCGTTTCTTCGATAGGGACCGGGGAGCTGTTTTTT.

J is TRBJ1-2 and V is TRBV25-1; TRBD1 matches 10 bases. V lost 1 base to trimming and J lost 4 bases; unmatched junction nucleotides: 6. The CDR3 is 16 amino acids. Per germline, CDR1 MGHDK and CDR2 SYGVNS. CDR3 DNA: TGTGCCAGCAGTGAATTGGGGACAGGGGTAGGCTATGGCTACACCTTC. The encoded protein is CASSELGTGVGYGYTF.

The count of this clone is one. The chain is built from TRBV5-4 and TRBJ1-5, with unresolved D. Trimming took off 3 bases at V and 0 bases at J, with 16 bases between the two ends. There are 17 residues in the CDR3. Germline lookup yields CDR1 SGHNT and CDR2 YYREEE (reference sequence). CDR3: CASSYSGAGDSNQPQHF. The CDR3 DNA reads as TGTGCCAGCAGCTATTCGGGAGCCGGGGATAGCAATCAGCCCCAGCATTTT.

The chain couples TRBV9 to TRBJ2-7; D gene ambiguous. V was pared by 4 bases and J by 5 bases, with 16 bases between. Germline CDR1 and CDR2: SGDLS and YYNGEE. CDR3 length equals 14 residues. The CDR3 here is CASSPLVAGHEQYF. The CDR3 DNA is TGTGCCAGCAGCCCATTGGTGGCCGGTCACGAGCAGTACTTC.

The rearrangement links TRBV5-1 to TRBJ2-5; 10 bases align to TRBD2. This CDR3 comprises 16 residues. CDR1 and CDR2 (germline): SGHRS, YFSETQ. The ends lost 7 bases at V and 5 bases at J; junction bases unmatched: 14. The CDR3: CASRRASGGGGETQYF. Here the CDR3 DNA reads TGCGCCAGCCGGAGGGCTAGCGGGGGAGGAGGGGAGACCCAGTACTTC.

V and J are TRBV5-1 and TRBJ1-4; possibly TRBD1 for D (6 bases). With 0 bases removed from V and 6 bases from J, the gap between germline ends came to 12 bases. Germline lookup yields CDR1 SGHRS and CDR2 YFSETQ. CDR3 length: 15 amino acids. The CDR3 nucleotides read TGCGCCAGCAGCTTGGGAGGGGGAGAGGATGAAAAACTGTTTTTT. Translation gives CASSLGGGEDEKLFF.

The rearrangement joins TRBV5-4 to TRBJ1-4, with D uncertain. From germline, CDR1 is SGHNT and CDR2 YYREEE (reference sequence). With 0 bases removed from V and 0 bases from J, the gap between germline ends came to 6 bases. This CDR3 has 15 amino acids. Written as DNA, the CDR3 is TGTGCCAGCAGCTTGGCGGGATCAACTAATGAAAAACTGTTTTTT. Translating it yields CASSLAGSTNEKLFF.

This sequence joins TRBV12-5 and TRBJ1-1, with 10 positions matching TRBD1. This CDR3 is 15 amino acids long. Germline V gene data show CDR1 as LGHNT and CDR2 as FRNRAP. The V and J ends lost 5 bases and 5 bases, in that order; junction bases with no gene match: 8. CDR3 DNA: TGTGCTAGTGGTCCGACACGGACAGGGGGAACTGAAGCTTTCTTT. Translated: CASGPTRTGGTEAFF.

The chain has TRBV5-1 and TRBJ2-7; no reliable D call. With 4 bases removed from V and 1 base from J, the gap between germline ends came to 12 bases. This CDR3 is 14 amino acids long. The germline gives CDR1 SGHRS, CDR2 YFSETQ. Here the CDR3 DNA reads TGCGCCAGCAGCCACACCGGGCCGTCCTACGAGCAGTACTTC. This sequence encodes CASSHTGPSYEQYF.

V usage is TRBV5-6 and J usage is TRBJ2-2; 7 bases are a match to TRBD2. Per germline, CDR1 SGHDT and CDR2 YYEEEE. This CDR3 contains 17 residues. The V and J ends lost 1 base and 3 bases, in that order; junction bases with no gene match: 9. CDR3 coding DNA: TGTGCCAGCAGCTTGAAGTGGGGGAGCGGGGACACCGGGGAGCTGTTTTTT. It yields the protein CASSLKWGSGDTGELFF.

This sequence joins TRBV2 and TRBJ1-3, with 9 bases fitting TRBD1. The CDR3 is 15 amino acids. The J segment lost 4 bases and the V segment lost 3 bases, leaving 4 bases of the junction unmatched. From germline, CDR1 is SNHLY and CDR2 FYNNEI. The CDR3 sequence: CASSDGGTGGNTIYF. The CDR3 DNA sequence: TGTGCCAGCAGTGATGGTGGGACAGGGGGAAACACCATATATTTT. The whole variable domain, filled in from reference TRBV2 and TRBJ1-3, reads EPEVTQTPSHQVTQMGQEVILRCVPISNHLYFYWYRQILGQKVEFLVSFYNNEISEKSEIFDDQFSVERPDGSNFTLKIRSTKLEDSAMYFCASSDGGTGGNTIYFGEGSWLTVV.

This rearrangement joins TRBV11-2 to TRBJ2-1; D gene unclear. From germline, CDR1 is SGHAT and CDR2 FQNNGV. V shed 7 bases and J shed 5 bases, with 9 bases lying between them. This CDR3 contains 12 residues. The CDR3: CASTSSDNEQFF. The CDR3 DNA sequence: TGTGCCAGCACTAGTTCGGACAATGAGCAGTTCTTC. Full variable domain (rest looked up from reference TRBV11-2 and TRBJ2-1): EAGVAQSPRYKIIEKRQSVAFWCNPISGHATLYWYQQILGQGPKLLIQFQNNGVVDDSQLPKDRFSAERLKGVDSTLKIQPAKLEDSAVYLCASTSSDNEQFFGPGTRLTVL.

CDR3: CATSRDHRGSGANVLTF. Written as DNA, the CDR3 is TGTGCCACCAGCAGAGATCATAGGGGCTCTGGGGCCAACGTCCTGACTTTC. J is TRBJ2-6 and V is TRBV15; TRBD1 is a possible D gene (5 bases). The ends were cut back, 0 bases at V and 0 bases at J, with 9 bases in the middle. CDR1 is LNHNV, CDR2 YYDKDF, per germline (reference sequence). CDR3 length equals 17 residues.

This clone was seen only once. The CDR3 DNA sequence: TGTGCCAGCAGCTTTTACACTGAAGCTTTCTTT. Amino acid sequence: CASSFYTEAFF. The chain is built from TRBV7-2 and TRBJ1-1, with D unclear. Trimming removed 3 bases at V and 3 bases at J, with 2 bases between. Per germline, CDR1 SGHTA and CDR2 FQGNSA. The CDR3 totals 11 residues.

The V gene is TRBV30, the J gene TRBJ2-2; D not resolved. The CDR3 totals 14 residues. Germline V gene lookup returns CDR1 GTSNPN and CDR2 SVGIG (reference sequence). Deletions cut 3 bases from V and 4 bases from J, with 12 bases between. The CDR3 reads CAWSDVGLTGELFF. The CDR3 DNA reads TGTGCCTGGAGCGACGTGGGTCTCACCGGGGAGCTGTTTTTT.

This clone was seen more than once but under ten times. The V call is TRBV29-1, the J call TRBJ2-7; perhaps TRBD1 as D (6 bases). Germline V gene lookup returns CDR1 SQVTM and CDR2 ANQGSEA. V lost 7 bases and J lost 2, with 15 bases in between. The CDR3 covers 13 residues. The chain's CDR3 is CSARQAGAYEQYF. The CDR3 DNA sequence: TGCAGCGCTCGACAGGCCGGGGCCTACGAGCAGTACTTC.

The rearrangement joins TRBV7-3 to TRBJ1-1; D is uncertain. Trimming stripped 3 bases from V and 0 bases from J, with 14 bases between. The CDR3 length is 16 residues. Germline V gene sequence: CDR1 SGHTA, CDR2 FQGTGA. This chain's CDR3 is CASSFPDIPVNTEAFF. The CDR3 DNA reads TGTGCCAGCAGCTTCCCCGACATTCCAGTGAACACTGAAGCTTTCTTT.

The J gene is TRBJ1-2, the V gene TRBV5-6; 10 nucleotides align to TRBD1. This CDR3 spans 15 amino acids. The V gene end was trimmed by 2 bases and the J gene end by 4 bases; junction bases not matched to a gene: 5. Germline lookup yields CDR1 SGHDT and CDR2 YYEEEE. In nucleotides, the CDR3 is TGTGCCAGCAGCTTTGGACAGGGGGGGAGCTATGGCTACACCTTC. Translated, it gives CASSFGQGGSYGYTF.

The chain recombines TRBV4-2 with TRBJ2-7; D call uncertain. V lost 2 bases, J lost 3 bases, and 8 bases lay in between. CDR1 and CDR2 from the germline V gene are LGHNA and YNFKEQ. The CDR3 is made up of 13 amino acids. CDR3 coding DNA: TGTGCCAGCAGCCAACCTTGGGGCTACGAGCAGTACTTC. It translates to CASSQPWGYEQYF.

The CDR3 reads CASSTGIHEQYF. CDR3 nucleotide sequence: TGTGCCAGCAGCACAGGGATCCACGAGCAGTACTTC. The rearrangement uses TRBV11-2 and TRBJ2-7; a possible D gene is TRBD1 (6 bases). Trimming removed 5 bases at V and 5 bases at J, with 10 bases between. In germline, CDR1 is SGHAT, CDR2 FQNNGV. The CDR3 has 12 amino acids.

The chain combines TRBV19 with TRBJ2-2; the match to TRBD1 covers 11 bases. The junction had 8 bases not matched to a gene; V was cut back by 5 bases and J by 6 bases. Germline V gene sequence: CDR1 LNHDA, CDR2 SQIVND (reference sequence). This CDR3 comprises 16 residues. CDR3 protein: CASSSRTGGAPGELFF. Written as DNA, the CDR3 is TGTGCCAGTAGTTCCCGGACAGGGGGCGCCCCCGGGGAGCTGTTTTTT.

This chain connects TRBV9 to TRBJ2-2; 7 bases agree with TRBD2. The CDR3 length is 14 residues. J lost 2 bases, V lost 4 bases, and 2 bases had no gene match. Germline V CDR1 and CDR2: SGDLS, YYNGEE. The CDR3 protein is CASSRTSNTGELFF. In DNA, the CDR3 is TGTGCCAGCAGCCGGACTAGTAACACCGGGGAGCTGTTTTTT.

This rearrangement joins TRBV7-3 to TRBJ2-5; D assignment may be TRBD1 or TRBD2 (5 bases each). This CDR3 region has 13 residues. The V and J ends lost 6 bases and 5 bases respectively, with 13 bases between them. CDR1 and CDR2 from the germline V gene are SGHTA and FQGTGA. The CDR3, as DNA: TGTGCCAGCAGTCGGGACCCGGCGGAGACCCAGTACTTC. This translates into CASSRDPAETQYF. Together with reference TRBV7-3 and TRBJ2-5, the CDR3 gives the full variable domain: GAGVSQTPSNKVTEKGKYVELRCDPISGHTALYWYRQSLGQGPEFLIYFQGTGAADDSGLPNDRFFAVRPEGSVSTLKIQRTERGDSAVYLCASSRDPAETQYFGPGTRLLVL.

The chain is built from TRBV10-2 and TRBJ1-5, with D tentatively TRBD1 (5 bases). Germline V gene sequence: CDR1 WSHSY, CDR2 SAAADI. The CDR3 is made up of 13 amino acids. Trimming pared 3 bases from V and 2 bases from J, leaving 5 bases between. The CDR3 loop is CASSEQGNQPQHF. The CDR3 bases are TGCGCCAGCAGTGAACAGGGCAATCAGCCCCAGCATTTT.

J is TRBJ2-2 and V is TRBV5-6; unclear D gene. V was cut by 2 bases and J by 5 bases, with 13 bases left in between. Germline assignment: CDR1 SGHDT and CDR2 YYEEEE. CDR3 length: 15 amino acids. CDR3 in amino acids: CASSFFSGRTGELFF. Here the CDR3 DNA reads TGTGCCAGCAGCTTTTTTTCCGGCAGGACCGGGGAGCTGTTTTTT.